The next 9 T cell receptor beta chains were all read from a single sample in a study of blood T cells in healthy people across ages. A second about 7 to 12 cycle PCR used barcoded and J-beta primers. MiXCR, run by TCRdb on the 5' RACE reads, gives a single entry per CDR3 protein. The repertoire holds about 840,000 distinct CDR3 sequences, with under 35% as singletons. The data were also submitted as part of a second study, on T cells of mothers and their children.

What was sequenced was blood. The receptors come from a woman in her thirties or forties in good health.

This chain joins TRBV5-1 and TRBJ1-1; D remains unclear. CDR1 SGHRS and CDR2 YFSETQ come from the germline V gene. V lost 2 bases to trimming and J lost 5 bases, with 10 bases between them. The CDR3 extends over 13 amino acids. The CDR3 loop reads CASSFSAGTEAFF. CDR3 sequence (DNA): TGCGCCAGCAGCTTCTCCGCGGGAACTGAAGCTTTCTTT.

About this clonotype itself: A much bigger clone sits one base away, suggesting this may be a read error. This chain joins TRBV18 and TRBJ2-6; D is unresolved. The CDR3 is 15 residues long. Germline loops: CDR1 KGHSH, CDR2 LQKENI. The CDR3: CAGSPDVSGANVLTF. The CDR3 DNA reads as TGTGCCGGCTCACCAGACGTGTCTGGGGCCAACGTCCTGACTTTC.

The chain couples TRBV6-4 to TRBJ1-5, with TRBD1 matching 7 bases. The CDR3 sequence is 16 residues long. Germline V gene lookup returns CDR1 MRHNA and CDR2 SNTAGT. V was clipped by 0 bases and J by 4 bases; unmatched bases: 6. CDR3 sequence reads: CASSDSEGRGNQPQHF. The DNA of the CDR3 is TGTGCCAGCAGTGACTCGGAGGGCAGGGGGAATCAGCCCCAGCATTTT.

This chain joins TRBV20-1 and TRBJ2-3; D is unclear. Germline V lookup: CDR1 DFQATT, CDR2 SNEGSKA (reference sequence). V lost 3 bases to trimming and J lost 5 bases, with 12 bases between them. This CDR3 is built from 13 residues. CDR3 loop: CSARVGSGDTQYF. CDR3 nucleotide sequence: TGCAGTGCTAGGGTCGGGTCTGGAGATACGCAGTATTTT.

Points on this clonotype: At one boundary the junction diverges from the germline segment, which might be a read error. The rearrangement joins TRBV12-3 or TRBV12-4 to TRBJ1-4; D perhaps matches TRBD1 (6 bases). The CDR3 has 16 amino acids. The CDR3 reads CASSLALGPGVEKRFF. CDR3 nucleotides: TGTGCCAGCAGTTTGGCTTTGGGACCAGGGGTAGAAAAACGGTTTTTT.

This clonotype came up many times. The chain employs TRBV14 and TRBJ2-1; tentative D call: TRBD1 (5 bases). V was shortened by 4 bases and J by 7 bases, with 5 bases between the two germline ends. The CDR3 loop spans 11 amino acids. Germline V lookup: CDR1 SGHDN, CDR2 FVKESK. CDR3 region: CASSRQNEQFF. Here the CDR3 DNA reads TGTGCCAGCAGCCGACAGAATGAGCAGTTCTTC.

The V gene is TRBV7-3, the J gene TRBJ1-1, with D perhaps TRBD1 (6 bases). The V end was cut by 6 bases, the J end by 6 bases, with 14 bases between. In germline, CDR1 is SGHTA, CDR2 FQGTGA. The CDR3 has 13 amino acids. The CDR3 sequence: CASSRDGGAEAFF. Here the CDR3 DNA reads TGTGCCAGCAGTCGGGACGGGGGCGCTGAAGCTTTCTTT.

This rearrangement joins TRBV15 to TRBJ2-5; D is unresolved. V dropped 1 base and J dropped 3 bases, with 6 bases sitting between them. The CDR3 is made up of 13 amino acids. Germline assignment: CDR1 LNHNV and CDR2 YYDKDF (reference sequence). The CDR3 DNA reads TGTGCCACCAGCAGAGGCAGGAAAGAGACCCAGTACTTC. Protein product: CATSRGRKETQYF.

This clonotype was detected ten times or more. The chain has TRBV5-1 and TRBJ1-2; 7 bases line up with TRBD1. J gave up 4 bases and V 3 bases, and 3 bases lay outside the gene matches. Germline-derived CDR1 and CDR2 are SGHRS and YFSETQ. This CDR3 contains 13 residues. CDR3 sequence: CASSSGGSYGYTF. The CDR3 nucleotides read TGCGCCAGCAGCTCAGGGGGAAGCTATGGCTACACCTTC.